This TCR beta chain is from a study of radiation and T cells in renal cell carcinoma. Study in general: Nephrectomy followed 15 Gy stereotactic body radiation by 4 weeks.

General study findings and limits: Top tumor clonotypes rose in blood 2 weeks post-radiation, then contracted.

Assay: immunoSEQ multiplex PCR; the TCRdb copy retains only in-frame clones and omits some. The sample consists of around 130,000 clones, approximately 90% of them appearing once. The germline V gene encodes CDR1 SGHRS and CDR2 YFSETQ. Between the trimmed V and J ends, which lost 4 bases and 6 bases, there was a span of 13 bases. The CDR3 is 13 amino acids. The sample's time point: blood 2 weeks post-SBRT. Described treatment: 15 Gy SBRT to primary tumor, nephrectomy 4 weeks later. This renal cell carcinoma was of the clear cell type. On this clone itself: Its antigen is currently unknown.

V usage is TRBV5-1 and J usage is TRBJ1-1; maybe TRBD1 (5 bases). The source material was blood, sampled from a patient whose treatment included radiotherapy and nephrectomy. This clonotype was obtained from a woman in her 70s with renal cell carcinoma. CDR3 nucleotide sequence: TGCGCCAGCAGCCGAAGCAGGGAGTCTGAAGCTTTCTTT. This translates into CASSRSRESEAFF.